These T cell receptor beta chains were read from a single sample in a study of STAT5B mutations in CD4+ large granular lymphocyte leukemia. Sequencing was performed with immunoSEQ multiplex PCR; in TCRdb, only in-frame clones are kept and a portion is missing. This sample has some 35,000 clones, with over 60% found just once. The source material was CD4+ T cells from blood buffy coats. The receptors shown here come from a human donor in good health. CDR3s include the opening cysteine and the closing phenylalanine or tryptophan. Each record gives: clone size, J gene, D gene, V gene, CDR3 DNA, CDR3 protein. D genes are given only for firm matches. Clone size is shown for a subset of rows, as once, few, many or a class of expanded clone.

>.|TRBJ2-1|TRBD1|TRBV11-2
TGTGCCAGCAGCTTCGGACAGGGGGCCACCTACAATGAGCAGTTCTTC
CASSFGQGATYNEQFF
>.|TRBJ2-3|.|TRBV7-9
TGTGCCAGCAGCTCGGGACGTTCGGATACGCAGTATTTT
CASSSGRSDTQYF
>.|TRBJ1-1|TRBD1|TRBV5-6
TGTGCCAGCAGCTTCGTCCGGGACAGGGGGCCAGGTACGCCTGAAGCTTTCTTT
CASSFVRDRGPGTPEAFF
>.|TRBJ2-7|.|TRBV6-5
TGTGCCAGCAGGGGGGACACCTACGAGCAGTACTTC
CASRGDTYEQYF
>few|TRBJ1-6|TRBD1|TRBV5-4
TGTGCCAGCAGCTTGGGAATCGGGACAGGGGGTAATTCACCCCTCCACTTT
CASSLGIGTGGNSPLHF
>.|TRBJ2-3|TRBD2|TRBV5-4
TGTGCCAGCACAGGGACTATAACAGATACGCAGTATTTT
CASTGTITDTQYF
>.|TRBJ1-4|.|TRBV2
TGTGCCAGCAGTTCAGGGTCCACTAATGAAAAACTGTTTTTT
CASSSGSTNEKLFF
>.|TRBJ2-7|TRBD2|TRBV2
TGTGCCAGCAGTGAAGCGCTGGCTAGCGGGAGTGTCCCCCTTCCCTACGAGCAGTACTTC
CASSEALASGSVPLPYEQYF
>once|TRBJ1-2|.|TRBV2
TGTGCCAGCAGCCCCGTTGGGGGGCGAACCTATGGCTACACCTTC
CASSPVGGRTYGYTF
>.|TRBJ2-7|.|TRBV6-1
TGTGCCAGCAGTGAAATGGTGGGTAGCTCCTACGAGCAGTACTTC
CASSEMVGSSYEQYF
>.|TRBJ2-5|.|TRBV20-1
TGCAGTGCTAGGGCGGAGACCCAGTACTTC
CSARAETQYF
>.|TRBJ2-7|.|TRBV18
TGTGCCAGCTCACCGGCGGACTACGAGCAGTACTTC
CASSPADYEQYF
>.|TRBJ2-5|TRBD2|TRBV11-1
TGTGCCAGCAGCCTCGGGGGGCAAGAGACCCAGTACTTC
CASSLGGQETQYF
>.|TRBJ2-7|.|TRBV7-2
TGTGCCAGCAGCCTGGGTGGGATGGACTCTGGGTACGAGCAGTACTTC
CASSLGGMDSGYEQYF
>few|TRBJ1-1|.|TRBV7-2
TGTGCCAGCAGCTTAGTGACAGCGGTCACTGAAGCTTTCTTT
CASSLVTAVTEAFF
>once|TRBJ2-7|.|TRBV29-1
TGCAGCGTTGCGGCTAGCGCCTACGAGCAGTACTTC
CSVAASAYEQYF
>.|TRBJ1-4|.|TRBV7-2
TGTGCCAGCAGCTTAGTGGGTGAGACTAATGAAAAACTGTTTTTT
CASSLVGETNEKLFF
>.|TRBJ2-1|.|TRBV13
TGTGCCAGCAGCTTAACCGGGCCTGGTCTGTTCTTC
CASSLTGPGLFF
>.|TRBJ1-1|.|TRBV19
TGTGCCAGTAGTAAACACCCAGGGACCCCGAACACTGAAGCTTTCTTT
CASSKHPGTPNTEAFF
>.|TRBJ1-6|.|TRBV10-1
TGCGCCAGCAGTGAGTTGGGGAGCGGCAATTCACCCCTCCACTTT
CASSELGSGNSPLHF
>.|TRBJ1-5|.|TRBV6-1
TGTGCCAGCAGTCCAGGGTCCAATCAGCCCCAGCATTTT
CASSPGSNQPQHF
>few|TRBJ1-2|TRBD1|TRBV6-1
TGTGCCAGCAGCCTACCGACAGGGCAGTATGGCTACACCTTC
CASSLPTGQYGYTF
>.|TRBJ2-7|.|TRBV7-8
TGTGCCAGCAGCTTAGAAGGATTCACCTACGAGCAGTACTTC
CASSLEGFTYEQYF
>.|TRBJ2-1|TRBD2|TRBV7-9
TGTGCCAGCAACCAGGCCGGGCGCAGCGGGGGGAGCTCCTACAATGAGCAGTTCTTC
CASNQAGRSGGSSYNEQFF
>.|TRBJ1-6|.|TRBV7-2
TGTGCCAGCAGCTTAACCCAGGGCGGGTCCCTCCACTTT
CASSLTQGGSLHF
>.|TRBJ1-2|.|TRBV6-1
TGTGCCAGCAGTGTTGACTTATCAGGGTATGGCTACACCTTC
CASSVDLSGYGYTF
>.|TRBJ1-1|.|TRBV7-2
TGTGCCAGCAGCCCCCGGGGAGGAATGAACACTGAAGCTTTCTTT
CASSPRGGMNTEAFF
>.|TRBJ2-3|TRBD2|TRBV6-4
TGTGCCAGCAGTGACGCGGGGGAGAGCACAGATACGCAGTATTTT
CASSDAGESTDTQYF
>.|TRBJ2-7|TRBD2|TRBV7-2
TGTGCCAGCAGCTTACTAGCGGGTTCCTCCTACGAGCAGTACTTC
CASSLLAGSSYEQYF
>.|TRBJ1-2|TRBD1|TRBV5-4
TGTGCCAGCAGCTTGGCCGATAGTCGACAGGGTCGCTACACCTTC
CASSLADSRQGRYTF
>.|TRBJ2-7|.|TRBV4-2
TGTGCCAGCAGCCAAGCGGCCGGGGCAGCCTCCTACGAGCAGTACTTC
CASSQAAGAASYEQYF
>.|TRBJ2-7|.|TRBV19
TGTGCCAGTAGTTCCCCGGGACACGGCGACTCCTACGAGCAGTACTTC
CASSSPGHGDSYEQYF
>.|TRBJ2-7|TRBD1|TRBV7-2
TGTGCCAGCAGCTTAGCACGACAGGGGTACGAGCAGTACTTC
CASSLARQGYEQYF
>.|TRBJ2-1|TRBD2|TRBV5-4
TGTGCATCCAGCAGCTACGGGGGACTAGCGGGAGGTGAGCAGTTCTTC
CASSSYGGLAGGEQFF
>few|TRBJ1-2|.|TRBV28
TGTGCCAGCACTCCAAGGGGGGGTCGAGTTACCTATGGCTACACCTTC
CASTPRGGRVTYGYTF
>.|TRBJ1-5|.|TRBV11-2
TGTGCCAGCAGCCCGGGGGGGCAGGGGATCAATCAGCCCCAGCATTTT
CASSPGGQGINQPQHF
>.|TRBJ2-7|TRBD1|TRBV5-4
TGTGCCAGCAGCTTGGGAGGGGGCCCTGCGGGGCAGTACTTC
CASSLGGGPAGQYF
>.|TRBJ2-7|.|TRBV6-5
TGTGCCAGCAGTTACTCGATGAGGGGTCGCTACGAGCAGTACTTC
CASSYSMRGRYEQYF
>.|TRBJ1-1|.|TRBV30
TGTGCCTGGAGTGTACAGGTTAACACTGAAGCTTTCTTT
CAWSVQVNTEAFF
>.|TRBJ1-6|.|TRBV10-3
TGTGCCATCAGTGAGGGCGGCAACTCGATTAATTCACCCCTCCACTTT
CAISEGGNSINSPLHF
>.|TRBJ2-5|TRBD2|TRBV9
TGTGCCAGCAGCCCCCCTGGCGGGAGAGAGACCCAGTACTTC
CASSPPGGRETQYF
>.|TRBJ2-5|TRBD2|TRBV7-9
TGTGCCAGCAGCTTAGGGGCTAGCGGGAGAAATGGAGAGACCCAGTACTTC
CASSLGASGRNGETQYF
>.|TRBJ2-7|.|TRBV2
TGTGCCAGCAGTGAGGGACCTTGGGGGTTCGAGCAGTACTTC
CASSEGPWGFEQYF
>.|TRBJ1-1|.|TRBV6-1
TGTGCCAGCAGTGAAGTAAGGAACACTGAAGCTTTCTTT
CASSEVRNTEAFF
>.|TRBJ1-5|.|TRBV28
TGTGCCAGCAGTTTACGGGGTGGAGGGCAGCCCCAGCATTTT
CASSLRGGGQPQHF
>.|TRBJ2-7|.|TRBV5-4
TGTGCCAGCAGCCAGGACAGCCAGAGATACGAGCAGTACTTC
CASSQDSQRYEQYF
>.|TRBJ2-7|.|TRBV4-1
TGCGCCAGCAGCCAAGCCGACCCAGGGAGCTCCTACGAGCAGTACTTC
CASSQADPGSSYEQYF
>few|TRBJ2-7|TRBD1|TRBV19
TGTGCCAGTAGGATCCGGGACAGGGACTACGAGCAGTACTTC
CASRIRDRDYEQYF
>.|TRBJ2-7|TRBD2|TRBV5-6
TGTGCCAGCAGCTCCCCCCTTAGCGGGAGAGGATACGAGCAGTACTTC
CASSSPLSGRGYEQYF
>.|TRBJ1-1|TRBD1|TRBV18
TGTGCCAGCTCACCGCAGGGGGCCGCTGAAGCTTTCTTT
CASSPQGAAEAFF
>.|TRBJ2-2|TRBD1|TRBV7-2
TGTGCCAGCAGCTTATCCCCGTGGACAGGGAAATTCACCGGGGAGCTGTTTTTT
CASSLSPWTGKFTGELFF
>.|TRBJ2-2|.|TRBV6-5
TGTGCCAGCGCCGGGGGGCCCGGGGAGCTGTTTTTT
CASAGGPGELFF
>few|TRBJ1-5|.|TRBV19
TGTGCCAGTAGTAGGGGCGAAAGTCAGCCCCAGCATTTT
CASSRGESQPQHF
>few|TRBJ1-2|.|TRBV5-1
TGCGCCAGCAGCTTGGGCGATTTCTATGGCTACACCTTC
CASSLGDFYGYTF
>.|TRBJ2-3|TRBD2|TRBV5-4
TGTGCCAGCAGCGATAGCGGGAGGGCGAGCACAGATACGCAGTATTTT
CASSDSGRASTDTQYF